This T cell receptor (beta chain) came from a study of cytomegalovirus exposure and HLA in healthy donors. Study-level points and caveats: Sequencing depth roughly uniform across donors was assumed in presence/absence analyses.

A word on this clone: Its matching antigen is unknown.

The study ran its PCR with 60 Vbeta and 13 Jbeta primers. Generated by immunoSEQ multiplex PCR, the TCRdb table keeps only in-frame clones and is missing some. Altogether about 77,000 clones are present, 78% being singletons, with the ten largest covering almost 4.5%. Germline CDR1 is MNHNY and CDR2 is SVGAGI (reference sequence). Trimming left V 2 bases short and J 4 bases short, with 14 bases between. The CDR3 contains 16 residues. The chain carries TRBV6-6 and TRBJ2-2; D is possibly TRBD2 (5 bases). This sequence was found in a man in his forties in good health and CMV-seronegative. The source material was PBMCs. CDR3 in amino acids: CASSYHPSFGTGELFF. DNA of the CDR3: TGTGCCAGCAGTTACCATCCTAGCTTTGGCACCGGGGAGCTGTTTTTT.